This record concerns one T cell receptor beta chain sequence. Its antigen is not identified. These data come from a study of cytomegalovirus exposure and HLA in healthy donors. PCR involved 60 Vbeta and 13 Jbeta primers. TCRdb's table, derived via immunoSEQ multiplex PCR, lists solely in-frame clones and lacks some. This table holds 150,000 to 200,000 clones, about 79% found once. Findings and caveats of the study: One later analysis reportedly identified an Asian-associated ancestry cluster that showed fewer N-insertions than the roughly 700-donor mean. In a later analysis, at a false discovery rate of 0.05, some 17,000 TCR beta sequences were associated with HLA alleles. Many donors shared some public TCRs, even though most TCR sequences were rare.

Germline-derived CDR1 and CDR2 are SGHDT and YYEEEE. The CDR3 loop spans 13 amino acids. Trimming at V came to 9 bases and at J to 2 bases, leaving 6 bases not matched to a gene. The receptor was derived from a woman in her forties or fifties in good health and CMV-seronegative. Sequenced input: PBMCs. The V call is TRBV5-6, the J call TRBJ2-3; TRBD1 matches 7 bases. The CDR3 sequence: CATQDRLTDTQYF. The CDR3 nucleotides are TGTGCCACCCAGGACAGGCTCACAGATACGCAGTATTTT. Full variable domain (missing parts from reference TRBV5-6 and TRBJ2-3): DAGVTQSPTHLIKTRGQQVTLRCSPKSGHDTVSWYQQALGQGPQFIFQYYEEEERQRGNFPDRFSGHQFPNYSSELNVNALLLGDSALYLCATQDRLTDTQYFGPGTRLTVL.